The clone carrying this TCR beta chain showed up many times. The target antigen is unknown. These data originate in a study of T cells in Graves' hyperthyroidism and ophthalmopathy. Study-wide points: Blood also carried most thyroid clonotypes expanded above 0.001.

Germline CDR1 and CDR2: LGHDT and YNNKEL (reference sequence). This CDR3 has 12 amino acids. With 4 bases removed from V and 9 bases from J, the gap between germline ends came to 10 bases. Each diagnosis was grounded in clinical symptoms, serum thyroxine and TRAb, thyroid ultrasound, and orbital computed tomography. This sample holds PBMCs from roughly 10 ml fresh peripheral blood. It was RNA transcripts that yielded the amplified TCR beta CDR3 regions. The HTBI set primed first-round TCR CDR3 RT-PCR. TCRdb re-called the multiplex PCR reads through MiXCR, storing one row per CDR3 protein. The table has 550,000 to 650,000 distinct CDR3 sequences, about 15% seen once; the top ten hold more than 4.5%.

The sample comprised blood. This sequence was found in a woman aged 25-40 years with Graves' hyperthyroidism that later progressed to Graves' ophthalmopathy. The rearrangement uses TRBV3-1 and TRBJ2-1; D ambiguous. This chain's CDR3 is CASSRGFSEQFF. CDR3 DNA sequence: TGTGCCAGCAGCCGTGGGTTTAGTGAGCAGTTCTTC.